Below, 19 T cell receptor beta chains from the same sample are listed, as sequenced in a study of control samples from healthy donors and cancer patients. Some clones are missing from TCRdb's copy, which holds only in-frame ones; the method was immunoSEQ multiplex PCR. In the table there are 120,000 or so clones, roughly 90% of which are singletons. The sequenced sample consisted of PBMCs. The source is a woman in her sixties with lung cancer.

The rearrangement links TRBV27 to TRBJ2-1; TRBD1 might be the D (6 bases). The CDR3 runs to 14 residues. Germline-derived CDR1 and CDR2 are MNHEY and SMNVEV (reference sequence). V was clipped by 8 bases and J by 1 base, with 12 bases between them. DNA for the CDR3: TGTGCCAGCCATCAAAGGGGGTCCTACAATGAGCAGTTCTTC. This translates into CASHQRGSYNEQFF.

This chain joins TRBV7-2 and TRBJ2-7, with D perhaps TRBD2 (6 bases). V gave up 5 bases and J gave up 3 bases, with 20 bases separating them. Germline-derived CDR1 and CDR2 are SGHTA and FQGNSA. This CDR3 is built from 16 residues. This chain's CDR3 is CASSPHPGDSDYEQYF. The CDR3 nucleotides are TGTGCCAGCAGCCCCCACCCCGGGGACTCTGACTACGAGCAGTACTTC. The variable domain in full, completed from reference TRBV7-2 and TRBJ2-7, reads GAGVSQSPSNKVTEKGKDVELRCDPISGHTALYWYRQSLGQGLEFLIYFQGNSAPDKSGLPSDRFSAERTGGSVSTLTIQRTQQEDSAVYLCASSPHPGDSDYEQYFGPGTRLTVT.

The CDR3 spells CASGTGTSGNTIYF. The CDR3 region has the DNA TGTGCCAGCGGAACCGGGACCTCTGGAAACACCATATATTTT. The rearrangement joins TRBV28 to TRBJ1-3; a possible D gene is TRBD1 (5 bases). This CDR3 region has 14 residues. The ends were cut back, 8 bases at V and 0 bases at J, with 11 bases in the middle. Germline-derived CDR1 and CDR2 are MDHEN and SYDVKM.

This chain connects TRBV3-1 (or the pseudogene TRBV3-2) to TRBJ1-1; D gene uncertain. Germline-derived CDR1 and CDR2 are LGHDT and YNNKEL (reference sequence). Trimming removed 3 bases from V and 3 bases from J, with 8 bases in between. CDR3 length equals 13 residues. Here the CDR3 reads CASSQGLYTEAFF. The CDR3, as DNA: TGTGCCAGCAGCCAGGGGTTATACACTGAAGCTTTCTTT.

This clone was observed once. The CDR3 sequence: CASSLADRSSYEQYF. The CDR3 DNA reads as TGTGCCAGCAGCTTAGCGGACAGGTCCTCCTACGAGCAGTACTTC. This chain connects TRBV7-2 to TRBJ2-7; 7 nucleotides line up with TRBD1. The CDR3 has 15 residues. Looked up from germline, CDR1 is SGHTA and CDR2 is FQGNSA. V lost 0 bases, J lost 0 bases, and 2 bases stayed unmatched.

This CDR3 is CASSSGQGAYEQYF. Here the CDR3 DNA reads TGTGCCAGCAGCTCGGGACAGGGGGCCTACGAGCAGTACTTC. The V gene is TRBV9, the J gene TRBJ2-7; the match to TRBD1 covers 11 bases. This CDR3 comprises 14 residues. CDR1 and CDR2 (germline): SGDLS, YYNGEE. J gave up 2 bases and V 4 bases, and 2 bases lay outside the gene matches.

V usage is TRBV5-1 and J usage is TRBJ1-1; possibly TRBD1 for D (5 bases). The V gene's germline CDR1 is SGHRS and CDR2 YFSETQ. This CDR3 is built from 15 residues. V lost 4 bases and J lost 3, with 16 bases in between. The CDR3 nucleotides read TGCGCCAGCAGCACTCAGACAGCCCGGGACACTGAAGCTTTCTTT. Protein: CASSTQTARDTEAFF.

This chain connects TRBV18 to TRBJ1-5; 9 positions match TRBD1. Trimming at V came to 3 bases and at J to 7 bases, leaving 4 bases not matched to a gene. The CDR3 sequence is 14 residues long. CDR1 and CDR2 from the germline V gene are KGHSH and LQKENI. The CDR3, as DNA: TGTGCCAGCTCACCGGGACAGGGAGGACAGCCCCAGCATTTT. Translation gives CASSPGQGGQPQHF.

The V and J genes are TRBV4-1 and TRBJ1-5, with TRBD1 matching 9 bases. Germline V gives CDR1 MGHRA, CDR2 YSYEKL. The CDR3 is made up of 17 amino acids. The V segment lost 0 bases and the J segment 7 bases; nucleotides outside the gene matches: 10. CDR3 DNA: TGCGCCAGCAGCCAAGATGGGGGGACAGGGAGTAGACAGCCCCAGCATTTT. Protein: CASSQDGGTGSRQPQHF.

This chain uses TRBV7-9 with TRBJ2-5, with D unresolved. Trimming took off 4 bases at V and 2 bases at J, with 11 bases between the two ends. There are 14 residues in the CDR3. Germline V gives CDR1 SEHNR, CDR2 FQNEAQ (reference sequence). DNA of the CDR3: TGTGCCAGCAGCTCCACACCTATACAAGAGACCCAGTACTTC. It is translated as CASSSTPIQETQYF.

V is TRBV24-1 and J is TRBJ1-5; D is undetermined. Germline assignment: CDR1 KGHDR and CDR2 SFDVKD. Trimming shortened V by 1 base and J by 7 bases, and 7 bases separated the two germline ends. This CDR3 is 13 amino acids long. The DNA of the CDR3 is TGTGCCACCAGTGATTTTTACGACCAGCCCCAGCATTTT. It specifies CATSDFYDQPQHF.

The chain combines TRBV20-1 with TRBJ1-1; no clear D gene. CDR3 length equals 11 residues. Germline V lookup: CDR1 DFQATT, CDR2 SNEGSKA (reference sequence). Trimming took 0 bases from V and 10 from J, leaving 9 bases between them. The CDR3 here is CSARDLVGAFF. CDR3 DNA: TGCAGTGCTAGAGATTTGGTAGGAGCTTTCTTT.

CDR3 sequence (DNA): TGCAGTGCCCTTGGGGTTGGGGAGCTGTTTTTT. It encodes CSALGVGELFF. This chain joins TRBV20-1 and TRBJ2-2; D gene uncertain. V was cut by 6 bases and J by 8 bases, with 10 bases left in between. The CDR3 has 11 residues. CDR1 DFQATT and CDR2 SNEGSKA come from the germline V gene (reference sequence).

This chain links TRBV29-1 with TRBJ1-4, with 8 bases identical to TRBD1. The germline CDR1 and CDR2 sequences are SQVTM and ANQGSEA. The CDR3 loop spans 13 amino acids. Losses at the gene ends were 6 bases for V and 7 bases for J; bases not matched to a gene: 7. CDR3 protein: CSVLGTGLEKLFF. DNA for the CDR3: TGCAGCGTCCTCGGGACAGGTCTTGAAAAACTGTTTTTT.

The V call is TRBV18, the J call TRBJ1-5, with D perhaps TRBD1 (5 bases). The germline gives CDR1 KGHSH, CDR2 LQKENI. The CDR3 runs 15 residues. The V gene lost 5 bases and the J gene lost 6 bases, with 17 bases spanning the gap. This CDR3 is CASSSTGNFAQPQHF. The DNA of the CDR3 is TGTGCCAGCTCATCCACAGGTAACTTTGCTCAGCCCCAGCATTTT.

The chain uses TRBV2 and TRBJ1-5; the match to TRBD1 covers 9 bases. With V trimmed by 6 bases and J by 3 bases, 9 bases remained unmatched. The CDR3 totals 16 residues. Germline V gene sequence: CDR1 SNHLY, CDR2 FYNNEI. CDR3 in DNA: TGTGCCAGCAGCACAGGGGGCGGGGGGGCCAATCAGCCCCAGCATTTT. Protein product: CASSTGGGGANQPQHF.

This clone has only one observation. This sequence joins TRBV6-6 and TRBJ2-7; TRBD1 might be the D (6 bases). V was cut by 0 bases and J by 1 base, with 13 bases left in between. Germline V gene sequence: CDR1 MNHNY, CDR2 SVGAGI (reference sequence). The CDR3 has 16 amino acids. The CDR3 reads CASSYSDRDISYEQYF. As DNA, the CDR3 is TGTGCCAGCAGTTACTCTGACCGGGACATTTCCTACGAGCAGTACTTC.

This CDR3 is CASSLGLAVNEKLFF. CDR3 sequence (DNA): TGCGCCAGCAGCTTGGGGCTGGCCGTTAATGAAAAACTGTTTTTT. The rearrangement links TRBV5-1 to TRBJ1-4; the D is unclear. The V gene's germline CDR1 is SGHRS and CDR2 YFSETQ. Trimming shortened V by 0 bases and J by 4 bases, and 10 bases separated the two germline ends. CDR3 length: 15 amino acids.

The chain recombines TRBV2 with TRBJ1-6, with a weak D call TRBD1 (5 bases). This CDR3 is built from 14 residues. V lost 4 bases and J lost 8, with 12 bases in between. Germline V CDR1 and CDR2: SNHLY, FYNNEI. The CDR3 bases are TGTGCCAGCAGTGGGCAGGGAACCGATTCACCCCTCCACTTT. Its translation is CASSGQGTDSPLHF.